A selection of T cell receptor beta chains follows, all from one sample in a study of cytomegalovirus exposure and HLA in healthy donors. The assay was immunoSEQ multiplex PCR, and TCRdb's table has in-frame clones only and misses some. Here the sample spans almost 200,000 clones, roughly 80% being singletons. Sequencing input: PBMCs. The receptors originated from a male donor in good health and CMV-seropositive. Each CDR3 is given with its conserved first and last residue. A D gene is named only where the DNA matches it firmly. Size is stated for part of the rows, as once, few or many counts, or as a class when the clone is expanded.

d_call j_call clone_size v_call cdr3_aa cdr3_nt
TRBD1 TRBJ1-2 few TRBV7-2 CASSPDRVGGYTF TGTGCCAGCAGCCCCGACAGGGTGGGTGGCTACACCTTC
- TRBJ1-2 - TRBV5-5 CAASWTALDLVYTF TGTGCCGCCTCATGGACAGCCCTCGATCTTGTCTACACCTTC
- TRBJ2-1 - TRBV6-5 CASSTPMDNEQFF TGTGCCAGCAGCACCCCTATGGACAATGAGCAGTTCTTC
TRBD1 TRBJ2-7 - TRBV9 CASSAYGQGSENEQYF TGTGCCAGCAGCGCCTACGGACAGGGAAGTGAGAACGAGCAGTACTTC
TRBD2 TRBJ2-3 - TRBV9 CASGGRAEVDTQYF TGTGCCAGCGGCGGGAGGGCCGAGGTAGATACGCAGTATTTT
- TRBJ1-1 - TRBV6-5 CASSSQAKNTEAFF TGTGCCAGCAGTTCCCAAGCAAAGAACACTGAAGCTTTCTTT
- TRBJ2-1 few TRBV7-9 CASSLEGLANEQFF TGTGCCAGCAGCTTAGAGGGTTTAGCGAATGAGCAGTTCTTC
TRBD2 TRBJ2-7 - TRBV9 CASSAGLASYEQYF TGTGCCAGCAGCGCCGGACTAGCTTCCTACGAGCAGTACTTC
- TRBJ2-7 - TRBV6-5 CASSYSGQGGEQYF TGTGCCAGCAGTTACTCGGGGCAGGGAGGAGAGCAGTACTTC
TRBD1 TRBJ1-3 - TRBV9 CASSAGTAGNTIYF TGTGCCAGCAGCGCGGGGACAGCTGGAAACACCATATATTTT
- TRBJ2-3 - TRBV4-3 CASSQDPLGTSTDTQYF TGCGCCAGCAGCCAAGATCCTCTCGGGACTAGCACAGATACGCAGTATTTT
TRBD1 TRBJ1-2 - TRBV28 CASSWGDRGAGYTF TGTGCCAGCAGTTGGGGGGACAGGGGGGCCGGCTACACCTTC
TRBD2 TRBJ2-5 - TRBV7-8 CASSLGGSWEETQYF TGTGCCAGCAGCTTAGGCGGGAGTTGGGAAGAGACCCAGTACTTC
TRBD1 TRBJ1-2 - TRBV7-2 CASSLLTGSNGYTF TGTGCCAGCAGCTTACTGACAGGGAGTAATGGCTACACCTTC
TRBD2 TRBJ2-3 - TRBV12-5 CASGLARGADTQYF TGTGCTAGTGGTTTGGCCCGGGGGGCAGATACGCAGTATTTT
- TRBJ1-5 - TRBV29-1 CSVEDGVGEGRDSNQPQHF TGCAGCGTTGAAGACGGGGTCGGGGAGGGGCGTGATAGCAATCAGCCCCAGCATTTT
- TRBJ1-3 - TRBV5-6 CASSLGTASGNTIYF TGTGCCAGCAGCTTGGGGACAGCCTCTGGAAACACCATATATTTT
TRBD1 TRBJ2-7 - TRBV28 CASSPSSATGYEQYF TGTGCCAGCAGCCCATCGTCCGCGACAGGGTACGAGCAGTACTTC
- TRBJ2-1 - TRBV2 CASSSGLHPPNEQFF TGTGCCAGCAGTTCAGGACTCCATCCCCCCAATGAGCAGTTCTTC
TRBD1 TRBJ2-7 - TRBV6-4 CASSDLYRDRGTYEQYF TGTGCCAGCAGTGACTTATACCGGGACAGGGGGACCTACGAGCAGTACTTC
TRBD1 TRBJ2-7 - TRBV6-5 CASSYTMTGTSYEQYF TGTGCCAGCAGTTACACTATGACAGGGACCTCCTACGAGCAGTACTTC
TRBD1 TRBJ1-2 - TRBV13 CASSLSTGVRYGYTF TGTGCCAGCAGCTTAAGCACAGGGGTTCGCTATGGCTACACCTTC
- TRBJ2-5 - TRBV2 CAAHGEELTQYF TGTGCCGCCCACGGAGAAGAGCTGACCCAGTACTTC
TRBD1 TRBJ1-2 - TRBV11-3 CASSLRGQGASHGYTF TGTGCCAGCAGCTTAAGGGGACAGGGGGCCAGTCATGGCTACACCTTC
TRBD2 TRBJ2-5 few TRBV7-3 CASSLAGGEETQYF TGTGCCAGCAGCCTAGCGGGAGGGGAAGAGACCCAGTACTTC
- TRBJ1-5 - TRBV4-1 CASSQVSRSYSNQPQHF TGCGCCAGCAGCCAAGTCTCTAGGAGTTATAGCAATCAGCCCCAGCATTTT
- TRBJ2-5 - TRBV27 CASSSIDRQETQYF TGTGCCAGCAGTTCCATCGACAGACAAGAGACCCAGTACTTC
- TRBJ1-2 - TRBV29-1 CSVGAAHLGGYTF TGCAGCGTTGGAGCGGCCCACTTGGGGGGCTACACCTTC
- TRBJ1-1 few TRBV2 CASTAPGMTAKNTEAFF TGTGCCAGCACCGCCCCGGGGATGACGGCCAAGAACACTGAAGCTTTCTTT
- TRBJ1-2 - TRBV7-8 CASSLGGPQNYGYTF TGTGCCAGCAGCTTAGGTGGGCCGCAAAACTATGGCTACACCTTC
- TRBJ1-2 - TRBV29-1 CSVEDPNTTF TGCAGCGTTGAAGATCCTAATACCACCTTC
- TRBJ1-2 - TRBV28 CASNGGEYYGYTF TGTGCCAGCAACGGGGGGGAATACTATGGCTACACCTTC
TRBD2 TRBJ2-1 once TRBV7-9 CASYTTSGGNEQFF TGTGCCAGCTATACCACTAGCGGGGGCAATGAGCAGTTCTTC
- TRBJ1-2 - TRBV7-9 CSSSSSLSGYGYTF TGTTCCAGCAGCTCCAGCCTCTCGGGCTATGGCTACACCTTC
- TRBJ2-3 few TRBV13 CASTTREKADTQYF TGTGCCAGTACGACTAGGGAAAAAGCAGATACGCAGTATTTT
- TRBJ1-4 - TRBV6-6 CASSHRPNNEKLFF TGTGCCAGCAGCCACAGGCCGAATAATGAAAAACTGTTTTTT
TRBD2 TRBJ2-1 few TRBV30 CAWTKREGRYNEQFF TGTGCCTGGACGAAGCGGGAGGGGAGGTACAATGAGCAGTTCTTC
TRBD1 TRBJ1-4 once TRBV5-8 CASSLQGKVNEKLFF TGTGCCAGCAGCTTACAGGGGAAGGTTAATGAAAAACTGTTTTTT
TRBD2 TRBJ2-7 - TRBV6-1 CASSDGSSGARYEQYF TGTGCCAGCAGTGATGGGTCTAGCGGGGCGCGCTACGAGCAGTACTTC
TRBD1 TRBJ2-1 - TRBV15 CATRNPGQGAYRSYNEQFF TGTGCCACCAGAAACCCTGGACAGGGGGCGTATCGCTCCTACAATGAGCAGTTCTTC